Detailed here is one T cell receptor beta chain. Only in-frame clones appear in the TCRdb table, and some are missing; sequencing was by immunoSEQ multiplex PCR. Among approximately 300,000 clones, 85% were seen once, and the ten largest hold about 2%. Per the germline V gene, CDR1 is LNHDA and CDR2 is SQIVND (reference sequence). The CDR3 contains 13 residues. The V and J ends lost 4 bases and 5 bases, in that order; junction bases with no gene match: 2. These data belong to a study of blood T cell repertoires in COVID-19. Study-wide context: Material from acute and convalescent COVID-19 was sourced from the United States, Italy and Spain. Sources were T cells, B-cell-depleted T cells, or PBMCs; the material itself was cDNA or gDNA.

The source is a woman aged 25-40 years who had been exposed to COVID-19. This chain joins TRBV19 and TRBJ2-1; 7 nucleotides align to TRBD2. Sequenced sample: PBMCs or T cells enriched from blood (not recorded which). CDR3 amino acids: CASSTSGNNEQFF. Here the CDR3 DNA reads TGTGCCAGTAGTACTAGCGGAAACAATGAGCAGTTCTTC.